Listed here is a single T cell receptor (beta chain). Its antigen is not identified. No infections or other immune events were documented during collection. TCRdb's copy holds only in-frame clones and misses some; the assay was immunoSEQ multiplex PCR. This table has tens of thousands of clones, roughly 89% appearing once. V lost 6 bases, J lost 7 bases, and 10 bases stayed unmatched. Per the germline V gene, CDR1 is MDHEN and CDR2 is SYDVKM. The CDR3 runs to 15 residues. The sample originates from a study of identifying expanded T cells in peripheral blood. Study-level findings and limits: About 1.2 clones differed between technical replicates, versus around 15 and 18 over time. Across healthy donors, higher total template counts meant significantly greater roughly 2-week count variance.

The clonotype was recovered from a person aged 18 to 69 in good health. The chain has TRBV28 and TRBJ2-7, with TRBD1 identical over 12 bases. What was sequenced was blood. CDR3 loop: CASSPQGQGAREQYF. CDR3 sequence (DNA): TGTGCCAGCAGCCCCCAGGGACAGGGGGCGAGAGAGCAGTACTTC.